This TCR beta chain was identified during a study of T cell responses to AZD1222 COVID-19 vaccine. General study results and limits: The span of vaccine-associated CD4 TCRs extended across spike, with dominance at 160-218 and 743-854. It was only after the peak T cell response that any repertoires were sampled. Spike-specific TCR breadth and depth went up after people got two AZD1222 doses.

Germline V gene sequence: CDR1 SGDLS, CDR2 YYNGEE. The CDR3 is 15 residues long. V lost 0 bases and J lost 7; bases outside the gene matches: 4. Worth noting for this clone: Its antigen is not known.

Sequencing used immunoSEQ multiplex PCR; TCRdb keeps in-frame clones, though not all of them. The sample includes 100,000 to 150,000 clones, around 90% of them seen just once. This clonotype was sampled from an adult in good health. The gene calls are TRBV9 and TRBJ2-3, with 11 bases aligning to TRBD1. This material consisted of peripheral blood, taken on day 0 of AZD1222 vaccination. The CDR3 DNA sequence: TGTGCCAGCAGCGTAGAGGGACAGGGGGGGAATACGCAGTATTTT. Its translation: CASSVEGQGGNTQYF.